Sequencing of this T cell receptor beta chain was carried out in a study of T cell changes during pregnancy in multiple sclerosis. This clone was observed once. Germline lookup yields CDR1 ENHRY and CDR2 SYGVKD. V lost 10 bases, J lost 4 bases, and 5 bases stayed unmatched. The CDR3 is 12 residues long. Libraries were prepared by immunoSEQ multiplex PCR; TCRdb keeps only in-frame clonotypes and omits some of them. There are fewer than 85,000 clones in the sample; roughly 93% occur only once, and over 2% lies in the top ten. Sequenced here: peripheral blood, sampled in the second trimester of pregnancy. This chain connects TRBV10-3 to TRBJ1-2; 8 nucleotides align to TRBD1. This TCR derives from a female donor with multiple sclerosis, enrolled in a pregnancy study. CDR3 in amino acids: CATRQGPYGYTF. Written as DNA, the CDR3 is TGTGCCACCCGACAGGGGCCCTATGGCTACACCTTC.